The 32 T cell receptor beta chains given below trace back to one sample, sequenced in a study of T cell responses to AZD1222 COVID-19 vaccine. Libraries were prepared by immunoSEQ multiplex PCR; TCRdb keeps only in-frame clonotypes and omits some of them. Of roughly 100,000 clones listed, roughly 84% are singletons. The sequenced sample was peripheral blood, obtained on day 0 of AZD1222 vaccination. All receptors come from an adult in good health.

This sequence joins TRBV19 and TRBJ1-5; TRBD1 matches 8 bases. Unmatched junction bases numbered 4, after V lost 8 bases and J lost 4 bases. The CDR3 is 13 amino acids. CDR1 is LNHDA and CDR2 is SQIVND in the germline V gene (reference sequence). CDR3: CASGGTGNQPQHF. In DNA, the CDR3 is TGTGCCAGTGGCGGGACAGGTAATCAGCCCCAGCATTTT.

CDR3 residues: CASRGVTSGNTETQYF. The CDR3 DNA follows: TGTGCCAGCAGGGGGGTGACTAGCGGGAATACAGAGACCCAGTACTTC. The chain carries TRBV7-2 and TRBJ2-5, with TRBD2 matching over 11 bases. The V and J ends lost 6 bases and 4 bases, in that order; junction bases with no gene match: 10. Germline V gives CDR1 SGHTA, CDR2 FQGNSA. The CDR3 runs 16 residues.

V is TRBV6-2 or TRBV6-3 and J is TRBJ1-3; D is unclear. The V gene lost 1 base and the J gene lost 0 bases, with 4 bases spanning the gap. Germline-derived CDR1 and CDR2 are MNHEY and SVGEGT. The CDR3 loop spans 14 amino acids. The chain's CDR3 is CASSYWGSGNTIYF. CDR3 DNA sequence: TGTGCCAGCAGTTACTGGGGCTCTGGAAACACCATATATTTT.

The chain employs TRBV30 and TRBJ2-1; D might be TRBD2 (5 bases). The CDR3 runs 15 residues. Germline-derived CDR1 and CDR2 are GTSNPN and SVGIG (reference sequence). V lost 0 bases, J lost 0 bases, and 9 bases lay in between. The DNA of the CDR3 is TGTGCCTGGAGTGTAAAGCGGAGCTCCTACAATGAGCAGTTCTTC. Translation: CAWSVKRSSYNEQFF.

This clone was observed a single time. The V gene is TRBV25-1, the J gene TRBJ1-4; the D is unclear. V was clipped by 1 base and J by 8 bases, with 11 bases between them. CDR3 size: 14 residues. Germline V gene lookup returns CDR1 MGHDK and CDR2 SYGVNS. The CDR3 coding sequence is TGTGCCAGCAGTGAATTTAAGACTAGGGAAAAACTGTTTTTT. This translates into CASSEFKTREKLFF.

The chain has TRBV10-3 and TRBJ2-2; 10 positions agree with TRBD2. The CDR3 length is 16 residues. After removal of 10 bases from V and 5 bases from J, the junction contained 13 bases not matched to a gene. In germline, CDR1 is ENHRY, CDR2 SYGVKD. In nucleotides, the CDR3 is TGTGCCACACATCCTAGCGGGGGTAAGGCGACCGGGGAGCTGTTTTTT. It translates to CATHPSGGKATGELFF.

The chain uses TRBV9 and TRBJ1-1, with D possibly being TRBD1 (6 bases). Per germline, CDR1 SGDLS and CDR2 YYNGEE. The V gene lost 0 bases and the J gene lost 6 bases, with 15 bases spanning the gap. The CDR3 has 15 residues. CDR3 amino acids: CASSVGRGQSSEAFF. The CDR3 coding sequence is TGTGCCAGCAGCGTAGGGCGAGGACAGAGCTCTGAAGCTTTCTTT.

The rearrangement joins TRBV5-1 to TRBJ1-4; D is unresolved. CDR3 length equals 14 residues. Between the trimmed V and J ends, which lost 0 bases and 8 bases, there was a span of 11 bases. Germline V gene sequence: CDR1 SGHRS, CDR2 YFSETQ. CDR3 DNA sequence: TGCGCCAGCAGCTTGGAGGGAGGACGGGAAAAACTGTTTTTT. It codes for CASSLEGGREKLFF.

The chain carries TRBV27 and TRBJ1-4, with 10 bases identical to TRBD1. This CDR3 region has 15 residues. V trimming: 6 bases; J trimming: 10 bases; junction bases outside the gene matches: 11. CDR1 and CDR2 (germline): MNHEY, SMNVEV (reference sequence). This chain's CDR3 is CASSQSGTGVRKLFF. CDR3 bases: TGTGCCAGCAGCCAGTCGGGGACAGGGGTGAGAAAACTGTTTTTT.

V is TRBV7-9 and J is TRBJ2-5; D is possibly TRBD1 (6 bases). Trimming removed 3 bases at V and 1 base at J, with 15 bases between. The germline CDR1 and CDR2 sequences are SEHNR and FQNEAQ (reference sequence). This CDR3 is 16 amino acids long. This CDR3 is CASSFHRDAPQETQYF. CDR3 in DNA: TGTGCCAGCAGCTTTCACAGGGACGCTCCCCAAGAGACCCAGTACTTC.

This clone was picked up a small number of times. Here the CDR3 DNA reads TGTGCCAGCAGCTTAGGAGTCCAGGGAAACTACGAGCAGTACGTC. This sequence encodes CASSLGVQGNYEQYV. The chain combines TRBV11-3 with TRBJ2-7, with D perhaps TRBD1 (5 bases). CDR3 length: 15 amino acids. The germline V and J ends were trimmed by 1 base and 3 bases, with 13 bases remaining between them. Looked up from germline, CDR1 is SGHNT and CDR2 is YENEEA.

The chain uses TRBV20-1 and TRBJ1-5; TRBD1 matches 7 bases. Germline assignment: CDR1 DFQATT and CDR2 SNEGSKA (reference sequence). The CDR3 consists of 16 residues. V lost 3 bases, J lost 0 bases, and 8 bases stayed unmatched. The CDR3 DNA reads as TGCAGTGCTAGTCCCCGGACAGGATATAGCAATCAGCCCCAGCATTTT. It encodes CSASPRTGYSNQPQHF.

The chain couples TRBV5-6 to TRBJ2-7; D not resolved. The V gene's germline CDR1 is SGHDT and CDR2 YYEEEE. Trimming stripped 7 bases from V and 0 bases from J, with 20 bases between. This CDR3 is built from 16 residues. The CDR3 protein is CASSSLLRGSSYEQYV. The CDR3 nucleotides are TGTGCCAGCTCATCCCTGCTCCGTGGCAGCTCCTACGAGCAGTACGTC.

Ten or more counts support this clone. CDR3 loop: CASSGLAGGTGELFF. CDR3 nucleotides: TGTGCCAGCAGTGGGCTAGCGGGAGGCACCGGGGAGCTGTTTTTT. The chain has TRBV27 and TRBJ2-2; 11 bases agree with TRBD2. J was trimmed by 4 bases and V by 5 bases; bases with no gene match: 3. Germline V CDR1 and CDR2: MNHEY, SMNVEV (reference sequence). CDR3 length: 15 residues.

V usage is TRBV6-1 and J usage is TRBJ2-3; D is perhaps TRBD2 (7 bases). Germline lookup yields CDR1 MNHNS and CDR2 SASEGT. Trimming cost V 10 bases and J 2 bases, with 16 bases left between them. The CDR3 consists of 14 residues. As DNA, the CDR3 is TGTGCCACCCGGGCGGGGGCCCACACAGATACGCAGTATTTT. Protein product: CATRAGAHTDTQYF.

The genes are TRBV5-8 and TRBJ2-1; 13 positions agree with TRBD2. The trim removed 3 bases at V and 6 bases at J, leaving 3 bases unmatched. The CDR3 sequence is 15 residues long. In germline, CDR1 is SGHTS, CDR2 YDEGEE. The CDR3: CASSWGTSGTNEQFF. The CDR3 region has the DNA TGTGCCAGCAGCTGGGGGACTAGCGGGACCAATGAGCAGTTCTTC.

The chain joins TRBV6-7 to TRBJ1-2, with 9 bases identical to TRBD1. TRBV6-7 has ORF status, its function being uncertain. The CDR3 sequence is 18 residues long. Trimming cost V 5 bases and J 0 bases; bases outside gene matches: 13. This CDR3 reads CASSGVGTGIRANYGYTF. The CDR3 DNA reads TGTGCCAGCAGTGGGGTCGGGACAGGGATTAGGGCTAACTATGGCTACACCTTC.

This chain connects TRBV5-1 to TRBJ2-5; D is possibly TRBD1 (5 bases). This CDR3 region has 14 residues. The V end was cut by 0 bases, the J end by 4 bases, with 10 bases between. Per germline, CDR1 SGHRS and CDR2 YFSETQ. The CDR3 reads CASSLVLGPETQYF. The CDR3, as DNA: TGCGCCAGCAGCTTGGTGCTGGGGCCAGAGACCCAGTACTTC. Full variable domain (outside the CDR3, taken from reference TRBV5-1 and TRBJ2-5): KAGVTQTPRYLIKTRGQQVTLSCSPISGHRSVSWYQQTPGQGLQFLFEYFSETQRNKGNFPGRFSGRQFSNSRSEMNVSTLELGDSALYLCASSLVLGPETQYFGPGTRLLVL.

This chain links TRBV7-8 with TRBJ1-2; TRBD1 might be the D (5 bases). Germline V lookup: CDR1 SGHVS, CDR2 FQNEAQ. The CDR3 has 15 amino acids. Trimming pared 5 bases from V and 8 bases from J, leaving 21 bases between. The CDR3 coding sequence is TGTGCCAGCAGCATAAAAACCGGGACGGCGGTGGGCTACACCTTC. Its protein product is CASSIKTGTAVGYTF.

The chain couples TRBV7-9 to TRBJ1-6; D is ambiguous. This CDR3 has 16 residues. Germline V gene lookup returns CDR1 SEHNR and CDR2 FQNEAQ (reference sequence). The V and J ends lost 4 bases and 5 bases respectively, with 15 bases between them. CDR3 sequence (DNA): TGTGCCAGCAGCTCTAGAACGGGTCTGAATAATTCACCCCTCCACTTT. Translating gives CASSSRTGLNNSPLHF.

V usage is TRBV10-3 and J usage is TRBJ1-1; maybe TRBD1 (6 bases). V was pared by 7 bases and J by 0 bases, with 9 bases between. CDR3 length equals 13 residues. CDR1 is ENHRY, CDR2 SYGVKD, per germline. As DNA, the CDR3 is TGTGCCATCAAGACAGGTTTGAACACTGAAGCTTTCTTT. Translating gives CAIKTGLNTEAFF.

This clone has a single count. The J gene is TRBJ1-3, the V gene TRBV2; TRBD1 matches at 8 bases. With 4 bases clipped from V and 1 base from J, the junction kept 6 bases outside the gene matches. There are 16 residues in the CDR3. Germline V gene lookup returns CDR1 SNHLY and CDR2 FYNNEI. CDR3 protein: CASSADRVLSGNTIYF. DNA for the CDR3: TGTGCCAGCAGTGCGGACAGGGTGTTGTCTGGAAACACCATATATTTT.

The V and J genes are TRBV9 and TRBJ2-7; 8 nucleotides agree with TRBD1. This CDR3 is built from 16 residues. J was trimmed by 2 bases and V by 0 bases; bases with no gene match: 7. Germline CDR1 SGDLS, CDR2 YYNGEE. The CDR3 DNA reads TGTGCCAGCAGCGTAGAAACCCGACAGGGGACCTACGAGCAGTACGTC. It specifies CASSVETRQGTYEQYV.

V is TRBV19 and J is TRBJ1-2; D gene unclear. The CDR3 has 15 residues. Per the germline V gene, CDR1 is LNHDA and CDR2 is SQIVND (reference sequence). Trimming removed 4 bases from V and 4 bases from J, with 16 bases in between. The CDR3 bases are TGTGCCAGTAGTACCTCCAGTGGGCAGCGCTATGGCTACACCTTC. Residues: CASSTSSGQRYGYTF.

The gene calls are TRBV19 and TRBJ1-5, with 11 nucleotides matching TRBD1. The CDR3 extends over 14 amino acids. J was trimmed by 9 bases and V by 3 bases; bases with no gene match: 4. The germline V gene has CDR1 LNHDA and CDR2 SQIVND (reference sequence). CDR3: CASSIGTGGPPQHF. For the CDR3, the DNA is TGTGCCAGTAGTATTGGGACAGGGGGGCCGCCCCAGCATTTT.

The table lists this clone with a count of one. This chain links TRBV5-1 with TRBJ2-7; 7 bases are a match to TRBD2. CDR3 length: 15 residues. The ends lost 5 bases at V and 5 bases at J; junction bases unmatched: 13. Germline-derived CDR1 and CDR2 are SGHRS and YFSETQ. The CDR3 DNA reads as TGCGCCAGCAGTGATCGGGGGAGGGCCGTAGACGAGCAGTACTTC. Amino acids: CASSDRGRAVDEQYF.

The chain has TRBV4-3 and TRBJ1-2, with no clear D. From germline, CDR1 is LGHNA and CDR2 YSLEER. CDR3 length: 14 amino acids. Trimming removed 4 bases from V and 7 bases from J, with 16 bases in between. CDR3 DNA sequence: TGCGCCAGCAGCCCGGACGGGCCCTCATCTGGCTACACCTTC. Translation: CASSPDGPSSGYTF.

This chain uses TRBV16 with TRBJ1-1, with D uncertain. From germline, CDR1 is KGHSY and CDR2 FQNENV. CDR3 length: 15 amino acids. V was pared by 0 bases and J by 1 base, with 9 bases between. CDR3 in DNA: TGTGCCAGCAGCCAATCCATGGGAGGGAACACTGAAGCTTTCTTT. This codes for CASSQSMGGNTEAFF.

V and J are TRBV19 and TRBJ1-2; D is undetermined. Trimming removed 5 bases at V and 9 bases at J, with 16 bases between. The CDR3 loop spans 13 amino acids. Germline-derived CDR1 and CDR2 are LNHDA and SQIVND (reference sequence). The CDR3 nucleotides read TGTGCCAGTAGTCCTGGTGGGGAAGGGCGCTACACCTTC. Its translation: CASSPGGEGRYTF.

Details on this clone: Other DNA sequences of this sample code for an identical CDR3. The rearrangement joins TRBV5-1 to TRBJ1-4; a possible D gene is TRBD1 (5 bases). The CDR3 loop spans 14 amino acids. The V gene's germline CDR1 is SGHRS and CDR2 YFSETQ. The germline V and J ends were trimmed by 1 base and 4 bases, with 8 bases remaining between them. For the CDR3, the DNA is TGCGCCAGCAGCTTGCGGGGGGGTAATGAAAAACTGTTTTTT. It encodes CASSLRGGNEKLFF. The complete variable domain, with remaining parts taken from reference TRBV5-1 and TRBJ1-4, reads KAGVTQTPRYLIKTRGQQVTLSCSPISGHRSVSWYQQTPGQGLQFLFEYFSETQRNKGNFPGRFSGRQFSNSRSEMNVSTLELGDSALYLCASSLRGGNEKLFFGSGTQLSVL.

The chain employs TRBV11-2 and TRBJ2-1; 14 bases fit TRBD2. The CDR3 has 19 amino acids. The V gene end was trimmed by 4 bases and the J gene end by 0 bases; junction bases not matched to a gene: 8. Germline V gene data show CDR1 as SGHAT and CDR2 as FQNNGV. The DNA for the CDR3 is TGTGCCAGCAGCTCAGGGACTAGCGGGAGCTTGAGCTCCTACAATGAGCAGTTCTTC. Amino acid sequence: CASSSGTSGSLSSYNEQFF.

The chain links TRBV7-3 to TRBJ2-1; D is unresolved. Germline CDR1 SGHTA, CDR2 FQGTGA. V was trimmed by 1 base and J by 6 bases, leaving 7 bases between them. This CDR3 has 13 amino acids. This CDR3 is CASSLNPPNEQFF. The CDR3, as DNA: TGTGCCAGCAGCTTAAACCCCCCCAATGAGCAGTTCTTC.